The TCR beta chain described here comes from a study of cytomegalovirus exposure and HLA in healthy donors (dated by TCRdb to 2016 to 2017). The study in broad terms: In an earlier analysis of 550 to 750 of the donors, 276 Gb of sequence data and 120 million or so unique TCR beta sequences from 180 million or so T cells were reported. An early release that covered fewer than 750 HLA-typed donors contained about 300 gigabases of sequencing data and 70 million to 100 million unique TCR sequences. Among the roughly 430 genotyped donors, approximately 81% belonged to the genetic ancestry cluster associated with self-reported Caucasian donors. The study aimed to test whether cataloging public T cell receptors could reveal signatures of past pathogen exposure. The study profiled the T cell repertoires of hundreds of subjects by immunosequencing and related them to cytomegalovirus serostatus. Besides the first cohort of about 730 subjects, a separate validation cohort made up of about 120 different subjects was used. High-throughput TCR immunosequencing, statistical association of individual TCRs with disease status, and machine learning were combined to predict cytomegalovirus infection status. A later analysis re-examined previously published TCR beta repertoires from about 670 donors and added high-resolution HLA genotyping to investigate patterns of TCR occurrence. Rather than drawing on any new phenotypic data, the later analysis identified candidate immune exposures from TCR beta sequences and the way those sequences occurred across donors. In an earlier analysis of a few hundred of the donors, high-throughput TCR beta sequencing was used to judge whether each TCR beta V gene segment behaved as functional or pseudogenic. Donor age, sex, ethnicity and CMV serostatus were compiled together with the repertoire data. A later genetic analysis took genome-wide SNP genotypes for about 60% of the roughly 670 donors and used that subset as a discovery cohort. Every discovery cohort repertoire had been produced on one sequencing platform. HLA typing included class I and class II loci at four-digit resolution. The number of donors typed differed by locus, with 629-630 for A, B, C, DRB1 and DQB1, more than 500 for DQA1, about 610 for DPA1, and around 450 for DPB1. Several DR-DQ haplotypes were treated as single units for association and clustering because of strong linkage in the cohort. Across approximately 420 genotyped donors of the cohort, an average of approximately 200,000 unique TCR beta nucleotide sequences per donor were sequenced, and approximately 19% of those sequences were non-productive. Paper-wide results and their limitations: In vitro tests confirmed that a few of the cytomegalovirus-associated TCR beta chains recognize cytomegalovirus antigens. Linkage disequilibrium might explain the correlated functional status among segregating V segments, but an unknown experimental factor could not be excluded. CMV serostatus was the only immune exposure information available for the cohort. A later analysis associated 16,951 TCR beta sequences with specific HLA alleles at a false discovery rate of 0.05. In a later analysis, the rate of TCR association differed among HLA loci, with DRB1 alleles having the most associated TCRs and HLA-C alleles having the fewest. The sequencing pipeline was judged likely to have produced a cluster of highly shared sequence variants as a technical artifact. A further reported finding was that TCR beta sequences accurately predicted the HLA-A and HLA-B alleles for most subjects in the first cohort. This cohort had only TCR beta chains sequenced, and the lack of alpha or paired-chain data limited which features could be detected. In a later analysis, most CMV-associated TCR beta chains were found to appear HLA-restricted, with HLA associations seemingly driven largely by CMV exposure. Presence/absence analyses assumed roughly uniform sequencing depth across donors, an assumption that may not hold. Compared with equally common non-associated chains, HLA-associated TCR beta chains in a later analysis were more clonally expanded and had lower generation probabilities. HLA typing was unavailable for some donors at each locus, so association tests used only the typed subset. The classifier was reported to diagnose cytomegalovirus status with high specificity and sensitivity in both the original cohort and the validation cohort. When HLA alleles, especially DR and DQ, strongly co-occurred, TCR associations were difficult to assign to individual alleles. A total of fewer than 200 TCR beta chains were listed by the study as associated with cytomegalovirus. Most TCR sequences were observed very rarely across donors, whereas some public TCRs were present in many individuals. V-gene and J-gene trimming of TCR beta chains was associated with a missense DCLRE1C variant in a later genetic analysis, and the association was replicated in an independent cohort. In a later analysis, several top co-occurrence clusters were reported to appear linked to parvovirus B19, influenza, CMV and Epstein-Barr virus. A later genetic analysis reported fewer N-insertions in productive TCRs among donors in an Asian-associated ancestry cluster than the roughly 620-donor mean. According to the authors, the approach could potentially be generalized to other disease states and immunological phenotypes. The earlier analysis of 587 of the donors excluded some 16 rarely observed V segments, including chromosome 9 orphons, because counts were too low. In an earlier analysis of 500 to 650 of the donors, most TCR beta V segments appeared in productive rearrangements about 87% or about 30% of the time, broadly matching IMGT annotations.

The cohort comprised fewer than 700 healthy bone marrow donors. At the time of sampling, all cohort members were nominally healthy, though unrecorded immune exposures were likely present. The donor tested CMV seronegative, placing the donor among the approximately 400 seronegative members of the cohort. A peripheral blood sample was collected from each donor, and TCR beta sequencing was performed on peripheral blood mononuclear cells. Genomic DNA extraction from the blood cell samples was performed with the Qiagen DNeasy Blood Extraction Kit. A word on this clone: No antigen is known for it. Base qualities are missing; no much larger clone stands one base away.

Library prep was done by the immunoSEQ multiplex PCR assay. For the multiplex PCR, a mixture combining 60 forward primers for TCR Vbeta segments and 13 reverse primers for TCR Jbeta segments was used. A multiplex PCR assay on genomic DNA amplified the CDR3 region of rearranged TCR beta genes. On the Illumina HiSeq System, the amplified TCR beta libraries were sequenced as 87-base-pair reads. Processing in the source paper ran as follows. In a later analysis, some 80 million unique TCR beta chains were counted across the approximately 640 repertoires, and roughly 11 million of these chains were shared by at least two donors. To remove PCR and sequencing errors, raw reads were error-corrected and collapsed into unique sequences using a nearest-neighbor algorithm that merged closely related sequences. CDR3 sequences were aligned to IMGT reference sequences to assign V, D and J gene segments. For a sequence to be retained, at least a six-nucleotide match to both a V gene segment and a J gene segment was required. Rearrangements were called productive when the CDR3 lacked stop codons and stayed in frame with V and J; all others were non-productive. CDR3 was defined according to IMGT convention as the region running from the second conserved V-encoded cysteine to the conserved J-encoded phenylalanine. The earlier analysis of more than 450 of the donors excluded sequences that lacked an unambiguous match to a single V gene segment. An earlier analysis of about 590 of the donors classified V segments as functional when productive rearrangements were above 56.7% and as segregating when the standard deviation between donors was above 5%. To diagnose cytomegalovirus status from the catalog of TCR beta chain sequences, a statistical classification framework was built. In a later analysis, TCR nucleotide sequences were compared against IMGT/GENE-DB human TR gene sequences so that V and J genes could be assigned. The TCRdist pipeline was used in a later analysis to assign CDR3 sequences and most-parsimonious VDJ recombination scenarios. A later analysis defined each TCR beta chain by its CDR3 amino acid sequence plus V-gene family, and excluded reads lacking a unique V-gene family. A later analysis removed roughly 590 highly shared, low-generation-probability nucleotide sequences to deal with suspected cross-contamination and a sequencing artifact. In a later analysis, a clonal expansion index was calculated for each public chain from normalized within-repertoire ranks of inferred template counts. A later analysis computed generation probabilities with a VDJ recombination model fitted to out-of-frame rearrangements, and checked the results against IGoR. Hypergeometric tests were used in a later analysis to score TCR-TCR, TCR-HLA and TCR-CMV co-occurrence, with a repertoire-size bias correction applied to the TCR pairs. To estimate false discovery rates, a later analysis permuted the HLA or CMV assignments 20 times. A later analysis grouped co-occurring TCRs with DBSCAN, adding TCRdist sequence similarity when clustering within HLA-allele-positive subsets. For co-occurrence clustering, repertoires with fewer than 30,000 or more than 120,000 public chains were excluded, along with 5 or 6 repertoires with anomalous nucleotide sharing. TCRdb obtained this table from immuneACCESS and retained in-frame rearrangements with V and J assigned. These tables miss some clones; where compared with another copy, unresolved V genes account for less than half of the shortfall, and the remainder is unexplained. The V and J calls and clone size come from that table; D and trimming were worked out from the DNA. In all, the sample holds fewer than 150,000 clones, and more than 75% of those were seen once. The leading ten clones occupy about 2% of the sample.

The TCR was taken from a man between 25 and 39 years old in good health and CMV-seronegative. The sequenced sample consisted of PBMCs.

The nucleotide sequence is TGCACCAGCAGCCGACGGACTAGCGGGATTGAAGATACGCAGTATTTT. It is translated as CTSSRRTSGIEDTQYF. The chain was built from TRBV1 and TRBJ2-3; the D call of TRBD2 is as the table states it, not checked on the DNA. TRBV1 is flagged as a pseudogene. The CDR3 holds 16 amino acids from the cysteine to the phenylalanine. The sequence is cut down to CDR3 DNA, 48 bases in frame from base 1.